The 29 T cell receptor beta chains in this list originate from one sample, sequenced in a study of CD8 T cells in ankylosing spondylitis. TCRdb reprocessed the 5' RACE reads via MiXCR and lists one record per CDR3 protein. The profile shows 150,000 to 200,000 distinct CDR3 sequences, around 10% of them singletons. Specimen: blood, either unsorted or a sorted T cell fraction (not recorded which). These receptors were obtained from a male donor with ankylosing spondylitis or in good health (not recorded which).

The table lists this clonotype with many counts. The chain combines TRBV6-2 or TRBV6-3 with TRBJ2-1; 7 positions agree with TRBD1. This CDR3 is built from 14 residues. Germline V gives CDR1 MNHEY, CDR2 SVGEGT. V lost 2 bases, J lost 7 bases, and 5 bases stayed unmatched. The CDR3 sequence: CASSYAGGRNEQFF. The CDR3 nucleotides are TGTGCCAGCAGTTACGCAGGGGGTAGGAATGAGCAGTTCTTC.

This chain connects TRBV24-1 to TRBJ2-3, with D tentatively TRBD1 or TRBD2 (5 bases each). CDR3 size: 12 residues. CDR1 KGHDR and CDR2 SFDVKD come from the germline V gene. Between the trimmed V and J ends, which lost 4 bases and 4 bases, there was a span of 5 bases. The CDR3 is CATSEGADTQYF. CDR3 sequence (DNA): TGTGCCACCAGTGAGGGGGCAGATACGCAGTATTTT.

Only a few counts were recorded for this clonotype. The chain is built from TRBV18 and TRBJ1-2, with 8 positions matching TRBD1. V was clipped by 3 bases and J by 6 bases; unmatched bases: 3. Germline CDR1 and CDR2: KGHSH and LQKENI. This CDR3 comprises 13 residues. CDR3 in amino acids: CASSPSQGDGYTF. As DNA, the CDR3 is TGTGCCAGCTCACCTTCACAGGGGGATGGCTACACCTTC. Together with reference TRBV18 and TRBJ1-2, the CDR3 gives the full variable domain: NAGVMQNPRHLVRRRGQEARLRCSPMKGHSHVYWYRQLPEEGLKFMVYLQKENIIDESGMPKERFSAEFPKEGPSILRIQQVVRGDSAAYFCASSPSQGDGYTFGSGTRLTVV.

At least ten counts were recorded for this clonotype. This chain uses TRBV5-1 with TRBJ1-5, with D possibly being TRBD1 (5 bases). This CDR3 comprises 15 residues. Trimming cost V 4 bases and J 6 bases, with 17 bases left between them. Germline values: CDR1 SGHRS, CDR2 YFSETQ. CDR3 amino acids: CASSPVSGPGQPQHF. In nucleotides, the CDR3 is TGCGCCAGCAGCCCTGTCTCAGGGCCTGGTCAGCCCCAGCATTTT.

This rearrangement joins TRBV5-1 to TRBJ2-3, with 7 bases fitting TRBD2. Germline values: CDR1 SGHRS, CDR2 YFSETQ. This CDR3 has 14 amino acids. J was trimmed by 4 bases and V by 6 bases; bases with no gene match: 8. The CDR3 region has the DNA TGCGCCAGCACCTGGGGGAGGGCGGCAGATACGCAGTATTTT. It codes for CASTWGRAADTQYF. The whole variable domain, filled in from reference TRBV5-1 and TRBJ2-3, reads KAGVTQTPRYLIKTRGQQVTLSCSPISGHRSVSWYQQTPGQGLQFLFEYFSETQRNKGNFPGRFSGRQFSNSRSEMNVSTLELGDSALYLCASTWGRAADTQYFGPGTRLTVL.

This chain links TRBV5-1 with TRBJ2-2; 8 bases align to TRBD1. This CDR3 has 15 residues. Unmatched junction bases numbered 4, after V lost 3 bases and J lost 3 bases. CDR1 and CDR2 (germline): SGHRS, YFSETQ. DNA of the CDR3: TGCGCCAGCAGCTCCCGACAGGGGCACACCGGGGAGCTGTTTTTT. Its protein product is CASSSRQGHTGELFF. Full variable domain (remainder filled in from reference TRBV5-1 and TRBJ2-2): KAGVTQTPRYLIKTRGQQVTLSCSPISGHRSVSWYQQTPGQGLQFLFEYFSETQRNKGNFPGRFSGRQFSNSRSEMNVSTLELGDSALYLCASSSRQGHTGELFFGEGSRLTVL.

V usage is TRBV3-1 and J usage is TRBJ1-2; TRBD1 matches at 9 bases. The CDR3 has 15 residues. J was trimmed by 5 bases and V by 4 bases; bases with no gene match: 8. CDR1 is LGHDT, CDR2 YNNKEL, per germline (reference sequence). CDR3 region: CASSRSGQGGYGYTF. In nucleotides, the CDR3 is TGTGCCAGCAGCCGATCGGGACAGGGAGGGTATGGCTACACCTTC.

This clonotype was seen repeatedly, ten times or more. The chain is built from TRBV10-3 and TRBJ2-1; possibly TRBD1 or TRBD2 for D (7 bases each). Per the germline V gene, CDR1 is ENHRY and CDR2 is SYGVKD. Trimming removed 4 bases at V and 8 bases at J, with 15 bases between. The CDR3 covers 14 residues. The CDR3 spells CAISGLAGGDEQFF. The CDR3 nucleotides are TGTGCCATCAGTGGATTGGCAGGGGGGGATGAGCAGTTCTTC.

This clonotype has just a few counts. The rearrangement uses TRBV19 and TRBJ2-5; 8 bases fit TRBD1. Germline CDR1 is LNHDA and CDR2 is SQIVND (reference sequence). The length of the CDR3 is 14 residues. J lost 4 bases, V lost 6 bases, and 7 bases had no gene match. CDR3 DNA sequence: TGTGCCAGTAGAGCGACAGGGGACGGAGAGACCCAGTACTTC. This translates into CASRATGDGETQYF.

This clonotype was detected only a few times. The chain joins TRBV10-1 to TRBJ2-2; D might be TRBD2 (6 bases). Germline values: CDR1 WNHNN, CDR2 SYGVQD (reference sequence). This CDR3 has 14 amino acids. Trimming took 4 bases from V and 6 from J, leaving 12 bases between them. In nucleotides, the CDR3 is TGCGCCAGCAGTGCGACTAGACCCCCCGGGGAGCTGTTTTTT. Its translation is CASSATRPPGELFF.

This clonotype has at least ten counts. This chain links TRBV10-3 with TRBJ2-5, with D possibly being TRBD1 (5 bases). This CDR3 spans 15 amino acids. Germline-derived CDR1 and CDR2 are ENHRY and SYGVKD. The V and J ends lost 6 bases and 3 bases respectively, with 17 bases between them. CDR3 loop: CAISRQQGGKETQYF. The CDR3 DNA follows: TGTGCCATCAGCAGGCAGCAGGGTGGGAAAGAGACCCAGTACTTC.

The table lists this clonotype with many counts. The chain uses TRBV20-1 and TRBJ2-1; a weak D match, TRBD2 (7 bases). Germline V gene data show CDR1 as DFQATT and CDR2 as SNEGSKA (reference sequence). With 7 bases removed from V and 1 base from J, the gap between germline ends came to 11 bases. This CDR3 region has 13 residues. CDR3 nucleotides: TGCAGTGGGGGGGGGCCGTCCTACAATGAGCAGTTCTTC. The encoded protein is CSGGGPSYNEQFF.

This clonotype was observed at least ten times. The chain uses TRBV5-5 and TRBJ1-6; 9 nucleotides match TRBD1. CDR3 length: 15 residues. Germline trimming cut 4 bases from V and 5 bases from J; bases unmatched to any gene: 4. Per the germline V gene, CDR1 is SGHKS and CDR2 is YYEKEE (reference sequence). This CDR3 is CASSQGTGHNSPLHF. The CDR3 nucleotides are TGTGCCAGCAGCCAAGGGACAGGGCATAATTCACCCCTCCACTTT.

The rearrangement joins TRBV5-1 to TRBJ2-1; 7 nucleotides align to TRBD2. CDR1 and CDR2 from the germline V gene are SGHRS and YFSETQ. The CDR3 is 17 amino acids. The V segment lost 3 bases and the J segment 5 bases; nucleotides outside the gene matches: 14. CDR3 DNA sequence: TGCGCCAGCAGCTCTCTGACTAGCCGAAGCTCACACAATGAGCAGTTCTTC. It encodes CASSSLTSRSSHNEQFF.

The table lists this clonotype with many counts. The rearrangement links TRBV20-1 to TRBJ2-1; TRBD2 agrees at 12 bases. The J segment lost 0 bases and the V segment lost 7 bases, leaving 7 bases of the junction unmatched. Germline V CDR1 and CDR2: DFQATT, SNEGSKA (reference sequence). This CDR3 contains 16 residues. Written as DNA, the CDR3 is TGCAGTGTCCCGACTAGCGGGGGAAGCTCCTACAATGAGCAGTTCTTC. Translation gives CSVPTSGGSSYNEQFF.

This clonotype was counted between two and nine times. The chain combines TRBV5-8 with TRBJ1-3; 9 positions match TRBD1. Germline V gives CDR1 SGHTS, CDR2 YDEGEE. This CDR3 region has 15 residues. With V trimmed by 0 bases and J by 5 bases, 3 bases remained unmatched. The CDR3 sequence is CASSLETGGRNTIYF. The CDR3 nucleotides read TGTGCCAGCAGCTTGGAGACAGGGGGGAGAAACACCATATATTTT.

This clonotype was seen at least ten times. This chain connects TRBV4-2 to TRBJ1-2; 12 bases match TRBD1. Germline lookup yields CDR1 LGHNA and CDR2 YNFKEQ. The CDR3 length is 15 residues. Trimming cost V 1 base and J 8 bases; bases outside gene matches: 5. DNA for the CDR3: TGTGCCAGCAGCCAAGCGGGACAGGGGGCAGGGGGCTACACCTTC. Residues: CASSQAGQGAGGYTF.

As concerns this clonotype: Being one base from a much bigger clone, this may be a read error. The rearrangement uses TRBV4-1 and TRBJ2-3; either TRBD1 or TRBD2 may fit D (5 bases each). The CDR3 consists of 17 residues. Germline V gene data show CDR1 as MGHRA and CDR2 as YSYEKL. CDR3 coding DNA: TGCGCCAGCAGCAAAGACGGGGCGGGCGGCGGCACAGATACGCAGTATTTT. Protein: CASSKDGAGGGTDTQYF.

This chain uses TRBV12-3 or TRBV12-4 with TRBJ2-3; 8 bases agree with TRBD2. The V segment lost 2 bases and the J segment 3 bases; nucleotides outside the gene matches: 4. The length of the CDR3 is 15 residues. CDR3 nucleotides: TGTGCCAGCAGTTTATTTAGCGGGATGACAGATACGCAGTATTTT. Translating gives CASSLFSGMTDTQYF.

This clonotype was counted a few times. The chain carries TRBV7-2 and TRBJ1-5; maybe TRBD1 (6 bases). Trimming took 0 bases from V and 5 from J, leaving 8 bases between them. Germline values: CDR1 SGHTA, CDR2 FQGNSA. There are 14 residues in the CDR3. The CDR3: CASSLAQGYQPQHF. Written as DNA, the CDR3 is TGTGCCAGCAGCTTAGCGCAGGGGTATCAGCCCCAGCATTTT.

This clonotype was observed at least ten times. DNA of the CDR3: TGTGCCAGCAGAGGGACAGAAAATCAGCCCCAGCATTTT. Its protein is CASRGTENQPQHF. The genes are TRBV12-3 or TRBV12-4 and TRBJ1-5; TRBD1 aligns across 7 bases. V dropped 6 bases and J dropped 4; count of bases not matched to a gene: 3. This CDR3 spans 13 amino acids.

This clonotype was seen a handful of times. The V and J genes are TRBV27 and TRBJ1-1; D gene uncertain. V lost 5 bases and J lost 0, with 7 bases in between. CDR3 length equals 13 residues. Germline V CDR1 and CDR2: MNHEY, SMNVEV (reference sequence). The CDR3 protein is CASSGVMNTEAFF. For the CDR3, the DNA is TGTGCCAGCAGTGGAGTCATGAACACTGAAGCTTTCTTT.

Many counts were recorded for this clonotype. The chain carries TRBV7-6 and TRBJ2-2; a possible D gene is TRBD1 (7 bases). Trimming took off 0 bases at V and 4 bases at J, with 12 bases between the two ends. Germline V lookup: CDR1 SGHVS, CDR2 FNYEAQ. CDR3 length: 16 residues. CDR3: CASSLAGGGVTGELFF. CDR3 DNA sequence: TGTGCCAGCAGCTTAGCAGGAGGGGGCGTCACCGGGGAGCTGTTTTTT.

This clonotype was detected ten times or more. The rearrangement joins TRBV12-3 or TRBV12-4 to TRBJ2-1, with D perhaps TRBD1 or TRBD2 (6 bases each). Trimming left V 10 bases short and J 9 bases short, with 22 bases between. The CDR3 length is 14 residues. CDR3 coding DNA: TGTGCCACCCAAGGTGGGGGGCGGACGGGTGAGCAGTTCTTC. It specifies CATQGGGRTGEQFF.

This chain links TRBV29-1 with TRBJ2-5, with a weak D call TRBD1 (6 bases). The CDR3 covers 14 residues. The V gene lost 7 bases and the J gene lost 2 bases, with 17 bases spanning the gap. Germline CDR1 and CDR2: SQVTM and ANQGSEA. CDR3 DNA sequence: TGCAGCGCCCTACGGGACACTGTGCAAGAGACCCAGTACTTC. Amino acid sequence: CSALRDTVQETQYF. The variable domain in full, with the rest retrieved from reference TRBV29-1 and TRBJ2-5, is SAVISQKPSRDICQRGTSLTIQCQVDSQVTMMFWYRQQPGQSLTLIATANQGSEATYESGFVIDKFPISRPNLTFSTLTVSNMSPEDSSIYLCSALRDTVQETQYFGPGTRLLVL.

Turning to this clonotype: A much larger clonotype is one base distant, so this may be a read error. V usage is TRBV9 and J usage is TRBJ2-1; TRBD2 matches 11 bases. The CDR3 sequence is 13 residues long. Germline loops: CDR1 SGDLS, CDR2 YYNGEE. The ends lost 4 bases at V and 15 bases at J; junction bases unmatched: 9. CDR3 residues: CASSPRLAGSPFF. In nucleotides, the CDR3 is TGTGCCAGCAGCCCACGACTAGCGGGAAGCCCGTTCTTC.

This clonotype was seen ten or more times. The CDR3 sequence is CASSVDSFGSYGYTF. In DNA, the CDR3 is TGTGCCAGCAGCGTAGATTCATTTGGAAGCTATGGCTACACCTTC. The chain combines TRBV9 with TRBJ1-2; D is uncertain. Trimming cost V 0 bases and J 4 bases, with 13 bases left between them. The CDR3 sequence is 15 residues long. Germline CDR1 reads SGDLS; CDR2 reads YYNGEE.

Worth noting for this clonotype: A read error may be the cause here, since a much bigger clone is one base away. The gene calls are TRBV6-5 and TRBJ2-7, with D uncertain. Per germline, CDR1 MNHEY and CDR2 SVGAGI. The CDR3 runs 15 residues. CDR3 nucleotides: TGTGCCAGCAGTTCCCCGACACTCAGCTCCTACAAGCAGTACTTC. This codes for CASSSPTLSSYKQYF.

This clonotype was recorded a few times. The CDR3 is CSATSDDTQYF. CDR3 DNA sequence: TGCAGTGCTACTAGCGACGATACGCAGTATTTT. This chain uses TRBV20-1 with TRBJ2-3; TRBD2 is a possible D gene (6 bases). Germline V gene lookup returns CDR1 DFQATT and CDR2 SNEGSKA (reference sequence). This CDR3 comprises 11 residues. V was pared by 4 bases and J by 6 bases, with 8 bases between.